Below are 22 T cell receptor beta chains sequenced from a single sample in a study of blood T cell repertoires in COVID-19. Generated by immunoSEQ multiplex PCR, the TCRdb table keeps only in-frame clones and is missing some. The table shows 40,000 or so clones, with less than 85% occurring only once. Sequences were obtained from peripheral blood. Receptors were obtained from a man in his 70s with acute or convalescent COVID-19.

V is TRBV3-1 (or the pseudogene TRBV3-2) and J is TRBJ2-5; D possibly corresponds to TRBD1 (5 bases). Germline lookup yields CDR1 LGHDT and CDR2 YNNKEL (reference sequence). V was cut by 4 bases and J by 5 bases, with 17 bases left in between. The CDR3 sequence is 15 residues long. The CDR3 spells CASSPVFQPGETQYF. Here the CDR3 DNA reads TGTGCCAGCAGCCCGGTCTTTCAGCCAGGGGAGACCCAGTACTTC.

The rearrangement joins TRBV28 to TRBJ2-1; 14 positions match TRBD2. After removal of 5 bases from V and 7 bases from J, the junction contained 13 bases not matched to a gene. Germline lookup yields CDR1 MDHEN and CDR2 SYDVKM. The CDR3 sequence is 18 residues long. CDR3 protein: CASSTPLSGTSGSNEQFF. In DNA form, the CDR3 reads TGTGCCAGCAGTACCCCCCTATCCGGGACTAGCGGGAGTAATGAGCAGTTCTTC. Supplemented by reference TRBV28 and TRBJ2-1, the full variable domain reads DVKVTQSSRYLVKRTGEKVFLECVQDMDHENMFWYRQDPGLGLRLIYFSYDVKMKEKGDIPEGYSVSREKKERFSLILESASTNQTSMYLCASSTPLSGTSGSNEQFFGPGTRLTVL.

J is TRBJ1-1 and V is TRBV10-3; D ambiguous. Trimming took off 1 base at V and 0 bases at J, with 6 bases between the two ends. This CDR3 contains 14 residues. Germline assignment: CDR1 ENHRY and CDR2 SYGVKD. CDR3 protein: CAISEWQLNTEAFF. The CDR3 region has the DNA TGTGCCATCAGTGAGTGGCAATTGAACACTGAAGCTTTCTTT.

The genes are TRBV18 and TRBJ1-5; 10 bases fit TRBD1. CDR1 and CDR2 (germline): KGHSH, LQKENI. The ends lost 2 bases at V and 3 bases at J; junction bases unmatched: 1. This CDR3 has 15 amino acids. The CDR3 DNA follows: TGTGCCAGCTCACCAGGGACAGGGGCCAATCAGCCCCAGCATTTT. This translates into CASSPGTGANQPQHF.

The chain carries TRBV7-8 and TRBJ1-1; D is perhaps TRBD1 (5 bases). The CDR3 runs to 14 residues. The V gene's germline CDR1 is SGHVS and CDR2 FQNEAQ. The germline V and J ends were trimmed by 2 bases and 1 base, with 8 bases remaining between them. This CDR3 is CASSLQGPNTEAFF. CDR3 coding DNA: TGTGCCAGCAGCTTACAGGGCCCGAACACTGAAGCTTTCTTT.

Comments on this clone: The same CDR3 arises from other DNA sequences in this sample as well. This chain uses TRBV5-1 with TRBJ2-7; D gene uncertain. V lost 2 bases and J 1 base, leaving 7 bases between the germline ends. Germline-derived CDR1 and CDR2 are SGHRS and YFSETQ. CDR3 length: 13 residues. The CDR3 sequence: CASSLAPSYEQYF. CDR3 bases: TGCGCCAGCAGCTTAGCGCCTTCCTACGAGCAGTACTTC.

The rearrangement uses TRBV28 and TRBJ2-7, with a tentative D call TRBD2 (5 bases). The germline V gene has CDR1 MDHEN and CDR2 SYDVKM. The V end was cut by 3 bases, the J end by 6 bases, with 12 bases between. CDR3 length: 13 residues. The CDR3 sequence: CASSFVRGGEQYF. The CDR3 DNA reads as TGTGCCAGCAGTTTCGTCCGGGGTGGCGAGCAGTACTTC.

The chain carries TRBV15 and TRBJ2-7; TRBD1 matches 9 bases. CDR1 and CDR2 (germline): LNHNV, YYDKDF (reference sequence). The V gene end was trimmed by 8 bases and the J gene end by 3 bases; junction bases not matched to a gene: 8. CDR3 length: 14 amino acids. The CDR3: CATALGGQGYEQYF. CDR3 in DNA: TGTGCCACCGCCCTGGGGGGACAGGGCTACGAGCAGTACTTC.

Only a few counts were recorded for this clone. The gene calls are TRBV10-3 and TRBJ2-7, with D perhaps TRBD2 (6 bases). The CDR3 has 12 residues. Germline CDR1 reads ENHRY; CDR2 reads SYGVKD. Between the trimmed V and J ends, which lost 11 bases and 7 bases, there was a span of 18 bases. CDR3 in amino acids: CALRTGDGEQYF. CDR3 nucleotide sequence: TGTGCCCTTAGAACGGGGGATGGGGAGCAGTACTTC.

The chain employs TRBV9 and TRBJ1-1; weak D call: TRBD1 (6 bases). Germline CDR1 is SGDLS and CDR2 is YYNGEE. The CDR3 extends over 14 amino acids. Trimming pared 3 bases from V and 11 bases from J, leaving 20 bases between. CDR3 amino acids: CASSAAGTPDVAFF. In DNA, the CDR3 is TGTGCCAGCAGCGCTGCCGGGACACCCGACGTGGCTTTCTTT.

The rearrangement links TRBV3-1 (or the pseudogene TRBV3-2) to TRBJ1-1; no reliable D call. This CDR3 has 14 residues. From germline, CDR1 is LGHDT and CDR2 YNNKEL (reference sequence). V lost 0 bases and J lost 6, with 11 bases in between. CDR3 protein: CASSQEGRFAEAFF. Here the CDR3 DNA reads TGTGCCAGCAGCCAAGAGGGCCGTTTCGCTGAAGCTTTCTTT.

This clone was seen a few times. This sequence joins TRBV4-2 and TRBJ2-7; no definite D call. CDR3 size: 17 residues. CDR1 is LGHNA, CDR2 YNFKEQ, per germline. The V end lost 2 bases, the J end lost 5 bases, and 22 bases lay between the germline ends. CDR3 region: CASSQIMSPVIADEQYF. CDR3 DNA: TGTGCCAGCAGCCAAATCATGTCGCCAGTGATCGCGGACGAGCAGTACTTC.

CDR3 sequence (DNA): TGTGCCAGCAGCCAAGTATACGGGAACACCGGGGAGCTGTTTTTT. Translation: CASSQVYGNTGELFF. The genes are TRBV14 and TRBJ2-2; D is unclear. This CDR3 has 15 amino acids. The V gene lost 1 base and the J gene lost 1 base, with 7 bases spanning the gap. Germline-derived CDR1 and CDR2 are SGHDN and FVKESK.

V usage is TRBV27 and J usage is TRBJ2-7; D call uncertain. CDR3 size: 17 residues. Germline V CDR1 and CDR2: MNHEY, SMNVEV (reference sequence). Trimming stripped 0 bases from V and 2 bases from J, with 17 bases between. The CDR3 here is CASSLSGSSLTTYEQYF. The CDR3 DNA sequence: TGTGCCAGCAGTTTATCCGGCAGTTCTCTTACTACCTACGAGCAGTACTTC.

The count of this clone is one. The rearrangement links TRBV19 to TRBJ1-5; weak D call: TRBD1 (6 bases). The V end lost 5 bases, the J end lost 4 bases, and 12 bases lay between the germline ends. The CDR3 sequence is 14 residues long. Germline V lookup: CDR1 LNHDA, CDR2 SQIVND (reference sequence). The CDR3 protein is CASSGQGRNQPQHF. The DNA of the CDR3 is TGTGCCAGTAGTGGGCAGGGGCGGAATCAGCCCCAGCATTTT. The full variable domain, with the rest looked up from reference TRBV19 and TRBJ1-5, is DGGITQSPKYLFRKEGQNVTLSCEQNLNHDAMYWYRQDPGQGLRLIYYSQIVNDFQKGDIAEGYSVSREKKESFPLTVTSAQKNPTAFYLCASSGQGRNQPQHFGDGTRLSIL.

This CDR3 reads CASSPSGRTDEQYF. CDR3 DNA: TGTGCCAGCTCACCTAGCGGGAGGACGGACGAGCAGTACTTC. V gene TRBV18 combines with J gene TRBJ2-7; TRBD2 matches 10 bases. CDR1 is KGHSH, CDR2 LQKENI, per germline. The V and J ends lost 3 bases and 5 bases, in that order; junction bases with no gene match: 4. The CDR3 is 14 amino acids. Variable domain in full (rest from reference TRBV18 and TRBJ2-7): NAGVMQNPRHLVRRRGQEARLRCSPMKGHSHVYWYRQLPEEGLKFMVYLQKENIIDESGMPKERFSAEFPKEGPSILRIQQVVRGDSAAYFCASSPSGRTDEQYFGPGTRLTVT.

This clone was detected only once. The chain employs TRBV4-2 and TRBJ2-2, with a tentative D call TRBD1 (5 bases). V was trimmed by 0 bases and J by 8 bases, leaving 13 bases between them. CDR1 and CDR2 from the germline V gene are LGHNA and YNFKEQ. CDR3 size: 15 residues. The CDR3 nucleotides are TGTGCCAGCAGCCAAGAAAAGGGGCTGGCGGGGGAGCTGTTTTTT. It encodes CASSQEKGLAGELFF.

J is TRBJ2-7 and V is TRBV9; 8 bases fit TRBD1. Germline CDR1 reads SGDLS; CDR2 reads YYNGEE. This CDR3 has 15 residues. V was pared by 0 bases and J by 2 bases, with 4 bases of the junction left unmatched. CDR3 protein: CASSVGGTGPYEQYF. CDR3 sequence (DNA): TGTGCCAGCAGCGTAGGGGGGACAGGCCCCTACGAGCAGTACTTC.

The sample holds a few counts of this clone. V and J are TRBV29-1 and TRBJ2-1; 7 bases are a match to TRBD1. CDR1 SQVTM and CDR2 ANQGSEA come from the germline V gene. With V trimmed by 7 bases and J by 4 bases, 10 bases remained unmatched. The CDR3 is 14 residues long. CDR3 DNA: TGCAGCGCCGGACCCGGGACAGATTACAATGAGCAGTTCTTC. It codes for CSAGPGTDYNEQFF.

This chain uses TRBV5-4 with TRBJ2-2, with a weak D call TRBD1 (5 bases). Trimming stripped 0 bases from V and 2 bases from J, with 14 bases between. CDR3 size: 17 residues. CDR1 is SGHNT and CDR2 is YYREEE in the germline V gene (reference sequence). The DNA for the CDR3 is TGTGCCAGCAGCTTGGTTAGGCAGGGCGGTAACACCGGGGAGCTGTTTTTT. This codes for CASSLVRQGGNTGELFF.

The J gene is TRBJ2-5, the V gene TRBV24-1; 7 bases fit TRBD1. The germline gives CDR1 KGHDR, CDR2 SFDVKD. The CDR3 sequence is 16 residues long. Trimming took 4 bases from V and 2 from J; bases not matched to a gene: 9. The chain's CDR3 is CATSDLQGQTQETQYF. The CDR3 nucleotides are TGTGCCACCAGTGACCTTCAGGGACAGACACAAGAGACCCAGTACTTC.

The chain couples TRBV28 to TRBJ2-3; no definite D call. The V end was cut by 5 bases, the J end by 3 bases, with 6 bases between. CDR3 length equals 12 residues. In germline, CDR1 is MDHEN, CDR2 SYDVKM. CDR3 sequence: CASSVVTDTQYF. The CDR3 DNA sequence: TGTGCCAGCAGTGTCGTTACAGATACGCAGTATTTT.